The sequence of this T cell receptor beta chain was determined in a study of regulatory T cells in long-lasting Graves disease. Whole-study context: Antithyroid drugs had been given to newly diagnosed Graves' patients for under 3 months.

This clonotype was recorded at least ten times. Time point noted: newly diagnosed GD, antithyroid drugs for less than 3 months. Making the TCR library involved RNA that had been extracted from PBMCs. Trimming left V 2 bases short and J 2 bases short, with 14 bases between. CDR1 and CDR2 from the germline V gene are ENHRY and SYGVKD. This CDR3 spans 16 amino acids. TCR beta libraries were built with iRepertoire HTBI primers and Arm-PCR of CDR3 regions. TCRdb ran MiXCR on the multiplex PCR reads and lists one entry per CDR3 protein. Here the sample spans 400,000 to 500,000 distinct CDR3 sequences, less than 20% being singletons. The same data also went into a second study, on T cells in Graves' hyperthyroidism and ophthalmopathy. According to that study: Newly diagnosed patients aged 18 to 65 had hyperthyroidism of under 2 months' duration. Lactation, pregnancy, other autoimmune disease or uncontrolled infection led to exclusion of patients.

This TCR was sampled from a woman under 30 with Graves disease. The rearrangement links TRBV10-3 to TRBJ2-3, with D perhaps assigned TRBD1 or TRBD2 (6 bases each). The sequencing used peripheral blood mononuclear cells (PBMCs), collected at new diagnosis, from a patient treated with antithyroid drugs. Here the CDR3 DNA reads TGTGCCATCAGTGAGAGGGGGGAGACGCTCACAGATACGCAGTATTTT. Protein product: CAISERGETLTDTQYF.